The 23 T cell receptor beta chains below were found in one sample sequenced in a study of identical twins. TCRdb passed the 5' RACE reads through MiXCR, listing each CDR3 protein once. The sample carries under 450,000 distinct CDR3 sequences, about a fifth recorded once. Sequencing was done on a sample of naive T cells sorted from blood. Source of these receptors: a man aged 50 to 59 in good health.

Ten or more counts support this clonotype. The rearrangement links TRBV4-2 to TRBJ2-1; weak D call: TRBD2 (7 bases). This CDR3 spans 18 amino acids. The V gene lost 0 bases and the J gene lost 2 bases, with 17 bases spanning the gap. The germline gives CDR1 LGHNA, CDR2 YNFKEQ. CDR3: CASSQDIRGRAAYNEQFF. CDR3 sequence (DNA): TGTGCCAGCAGCCAAGATATTAGGGGGAGGGCCGCCTACAATGAGCAGTTCTTC.

This chain connects TRBV7-9 to TRBJ2-3; the D is unclear. Between the trimmed V and J ends, which lost 5 bases and 1 base, there was a span of 16 bases. CDR3 length: 16 residues. Germline V gives CDR1 SEHNR, CDR2 FQNEAQ (reference sequence). CDR3 region: CASSPTGYSGTDTQYF. CDR3 nucleotide sequence: TGTGCCAGCAGCCCGACGGGTTACAGCGGCACAGATACGCAGTATTTT.

The rearrangement joins TRBV5-1 to TRBJ1-1; D may be TRBD1 (5 bases). The V end lost 4 bases, the J end lost 5 bases, and 21 bases lay between the germline ends. The CDR3 has 16 residues. Germline CDR1 SGHRS, CDR2 YFSETQ. CDR3: CASSQRSDQGRTEAFF. CDR3 nucleotide sequence: TGCGCCAGCAGCCAGAGATCTGACCAGGGTCGAACTGAAGCTTTCTTT.

In DNA, the CDR3 is TGCGCCAGCAGTGAGTCTGGACTAGCGGGAGAGCAGTACTTC. Its translation: CASSESGLAGEQYF. The J gene is TRBJ2-7, the V gene TRBV10-2; 12 nucleotides match TRBD2. The V and J ends lost 0 bases and 7 bases, in that order; junction bases with no gene match: 1. Germline CDR1 WSHSY, CDR2 SAAADI. The CDR3 spans 14 residues.

The V and J genes are TRBV5-1 and TRBJ2-7; tentatively, D is TRBD1 (5 bases). The V end was cut by 0 bases, the J end by 3 bases, with 13 bases between. This CDR3 comprises 15 residues. Germline-derived CDR1 and CDR2 are SGHRS and YFSETQ. The CDR3 here is CASSLGSDRFYEQYF. CDR3 DNA: TGCGCCAGCAGCTTGGGGTCCGACAGATTCTACGAGCAGTACTTC.

The rearrangement uses TRBV4-3 and TRBJ2-7, with D maybe TRBD1 (6 bases). Germline CDR1 is LGHNA and CDR2 is YSLEER. V lost 4 bases and J lost 3, with 13 bases in between. This CDR3 has 14 amino acids. The CDR3 region is CASSPTGVYYEQYF. The CDR3 DNA reads TGCGCCAGCAGCCCGACAGGAGTCTACTACGAGCAGTACTTC.

This clonotype was seen more than once but under ten times. V is TRBV6-1 and J is TRBJ2-1; D tentatively fits TRBD1 or TRBD2 (5 bases each). V shed 6 bases and J shed 9 bases, with 15 bases lying between them. Germline V gene data show CDR1 as MNHNS and CDR2 as SASEGT. The CDR3 is 13 amino acids. The CDR3 DNA follows: TGTGCCAGCAGAGTCCTTCGGGGCGGTGAGCAGTTCTTC. Translating gives CASRVLRGGEQFF.

This clonotype was counted between two and nine times. The chain carries TRBV20-1 and TRBJ2-5; possibly TRBD1 or TRBD2 for D (5 bases each). V lost 3 bases to trimming and J lost 2 bases, with 13 bases between them. The length of the CDR3 is 14 residues. Per the germline V gene, CDR1 is DFQATT and CDR2 is SNEGSKA (reference sequence). The CDR3: CSASGAPGQETQYF. The CDR3 DNA sequence: TGCAGTGCTAGCGGGGCACCTGGGCAAGAGACCCAGTACTTC.

This clonotype came up many times. The V call is TRBV29-1, the J call TRBJ2-1; D call uncertain. Deletions cut 4 bases from V and 7 bases from J, with 17 bases between. The CDR3 spans 14 residues. Germline V gives CDR1 SQVTM, CDR2 ANQGSEA. CDR3: CSVVGPYFGNEQFF. The CDR3 region has the DNA TGCAGCGTTGTAGGCCCCTACTTCGGGAATGAGCAGTTCTTC.

This clonotype has at least ten counts. V gene TRBV7-2 combines with J gene TRBJ2-1; 8 nucleotides match TRBD2. This CDR3 has 17 amino acids. Germline trimming cut 1 base from V and 9 bases from J; bases unmatched to any gene: 14. The germline CDR1 and CDR2 sequences are SGHTA and FQGNSA. This CDR3 reads CASSLGVRSGRSGEQFF. CDR3 bases: TGTGCCAGCAGCTTAGGGGTTAGGAGCGGGAGATCCGGTGAGCAGTTCTTC. The full variable domain, in which reference TRBV7-2 and TRBJ2-1 provide the parts outside the CDR3, is GAGVSQSPSNKVTEKGKDVELRCDPISGHTALYWYRQSLGQGLEFLIYFQGNSAPDKSGLPSDRFSAERTGGSVSTLTIQRTQQEDSAVYLCASSLGVRSGRSGEQFFGPGTRLTVL.

V usage is TRBV29-1 and J usage is TRBJ2-3; 9 bases agree with TRBD2. This CDR3 has 15 amino acids. V lost 6 bases to trimming and J lost 2 bases; unmatched junction nucleotides: 9. Per germline, CDR1 SQVTM and CDR2 ANQGSEA. CDR3 DNA sequence: TGCAGCGTGGGATCCGGACTAGCGCTCACAGATACGCAGTATTTT. It specifies CSVGSGLALTDTQYF.

This clonotype turned up a few times. V usage is TRBV2 and J usage is TRBJ2-5; no clear D gene. The CDR3 covers 15 residues. Germline loops: CDR1 SNHLY, CDR2 FYNNEI. V lost 4 bases, J lost 0 bases, and 12 bases lay in between. The CDR3, as DNA: TGTGCCAGCAGTGCGTTCTCTTCCCACCAAGAGACCCAGTACTTC. It encodes CASSAFSSHQETQYF.

V and J are TRBV28 and TRBJ2-4, with 11 bases fitting TRBD1. The germline V gene encodes CDR1 MDHEN and CDR2 SYDVKM. Trimming cost V 2 bases and J 3 bases; bases outside gene matches: 12. This CDR3 comprises 19 residues. The CDR3 DNA follows: TGTGCCAGCAGTTTAGATCGCTCGGGACAGGGGGTCAGCAAAAACATTCAGTACTTC. Translation: CASSLDRSGQGVSKNIQYF.

In this sample, this clonotype turned up a few times. The CDR3 protein is CASSTLEKLFF. In nucleotides, the CDR3 is TGTGCCAGCAGTACGCTAGAAAAACTGTTTTTT. The chain has TRBV28 and TRBJ1-4; D not certain. The CDR3 is made up of 11 amino acids. Per germline, CDR1 MDHEN and CDR2 SYDVKM. The ends were cut back, 5 bases at V and 8 bases at J, with 6 bases in the middle.

The gene calls are TRBV6-6 and TRBJ1-2; D gene ambiguous. Trimming removed 0 bases from V and 2 bases from J, with 4 bases in between. CDR3 length: 13 residues. In germline, CDR1 is MNHNY, CDR2 SVGAGI (reference sequence). The CDR3 DNA follows: TGTGCCAGCAGTTACTCGCCAAACTATGGCTACACCTTC. Translation: CASSYSPNYGYTF.

The chain is built from TRBV28 and TRBJ2-2; the D gene is possibly TRBD2 (6 bases). The V gene lost 2 bases and the J gene lost 5 bases, with 18 bases spanning the gap. The CDR3 is 17 residues long. Germline values: CDR1 MDHEN, CDR2 SYDVKM. The CDR3: CASSLAGGDVGTGELFF. The DNA for the CDR3 is TGTGCCAGCAGTTTAGCAGGAGGGGACGTAGGAACCGGGGAGCTGTTTTTT.

This chain links TRBV2 with TRBJ2-1; 9 bases agree with TRBD1. Germline V CDR1 and CDR2: SNHLY, FYNNEI. The CDR3 covers 16 residues. V shed 6 bases and J 5 bases; nucleotides not matched to a gene: 11. This CDR3 is CASSHRGGQGHNEQFF. The CDR3 DNA follows: TGTGCCAGCAGCCATAGAGGGGGACAGGGCCACAATGAGCAGTTCTTC.

J is TRBJ2-7 and V is TRBV12-3 or TRBV12-4; TRBD2 matches at 7 bases. The V and J ends lost 5 bases and 12 bases, in that order; junction bases with no gene match: 7. CDR3 length equals 11 residues. The CDR3 region is CASSLGLELYF. The CDR3 nucleotides are TGTGCCAGCAGTCTCGGACTAGAACTGTACTTC.

In its sample, this clonotype was seen a few times. This chain uses TRBV29-1 with TRBJ2-3; the D gene could be TRBD1 or TRBD2 (5 bases each). The CDR3 runs 14 residues. V gave up 7 bases and J gave up 0 bases, with 14 bases separating them. Germline loops: CDR1 SQVTM, CDR2 ANQGSEA. For the CDR3, the DNA is TGCAGCGCCCCGAGCAGGGACAGCACAGATACGCAGTATTTT. Translated: CSAPSRDSTDTQYF.

CDR3 amino acids: CASSQGSRGNTEAFF. Here the CDR3 DNA reads TGCGCCAGCAGCCAAGGGAGCAGGGGTAACACTGAAGCTTTCTTT. The chain combines TRBV4-3 with TRBJ1-1; a weak D match, TRBD1 (6 bases). Germline loops: CDR1 LGHNA, CDR2 YSLEER. CDR3 length: 15 amino acids. V was trimmed by 1 base and J by 2 bases, leaving 11 bases between them.

This clonotype was seen once. This sequence joins TRBV5-1 and TRBJ1-1; weak D call: TRBD1 (5 bases). Deletions cut 5 bases from V and 4 bases from J, with 12 bases between. The CDR3 loop spans 13 amino acids. In germline, CDR1 is SGHRS, CDR2 YFSETQ. CDR3 sequence reads: CASSDSLVTEAFF. The CDR3 bases are TGCGCCAGCAGTGACAGTTTAGTCACTGAAGCTTTCTTT.

The rearrangement uses TRBV4-2 and TRBJ2-5; D not resolved. The ends were cut back, 0 bases at V and 5 bases at J, with 10 bases in the middle. The CDR3 is made up of 14 amino acids. Germline V gene sequence: CDR1 LGHNA, CDR2 YNFKEQ. The CDR3 coding sequence is TGTGCCAGCAGCCAAGAAGGAGCGATGGAGACCCAGTACTTC. Its translation is CASSQEGAMETQYF.

This clonotype was picked up a small number of times. This chain uses TRBV9 with TRBJ1-2, with no clear D. Germline values: CDR1 SGDLS, CDR2 YYNGEE. V was cut by 2 bases and J by 2 bases, with 4 bases left in between. This CDR3 is built from 12 residues. In nucleotides, the CDR3 is TGTGCCAGCAGCGTGAACAACTATGGCTACACCTTC. The encoded protein is CASSVNNYGYTF.